The entry below gives a single TCR beta chain sequence along with its context. Some clones are missing from TCRdb's copy, which holds only in-frame ones; the method was immunoSEQ multiplex PCR. The sample has approximately 68,000 clones, approximately 85% seen once; the top ten hold about a third. The data stem from a study of blood T cell repertoires in COVID-19. Overall study: The United States, Italy and Spain provided the acute and convalescent COVID-19 samples. PBMCs, B-cell-depleted T cells, or T cells provided the cDNA or gDNA that made up the material.

This CDR3 is built from 14 residues. CDR1 and CDR2 (germline): MRHNA, SNTAGT. The germline V and J ends were trimmed by 4 bases and 4 bases, with 13 bases remaining between them. This TCR came from a woman aged 80 or over with active or convalescent COVID-19. V gene TRBV6-4 combines with J gene TRBJ1-1, with D hard to call. Sequences were obtained from peripheral blood. CDR3 protein: CASSAESWSTEAFF. DNA for the CDR3: TGTGCCAGCAGTGCCGAGTCATGGAGCACTGAAGCTTTCTTT.